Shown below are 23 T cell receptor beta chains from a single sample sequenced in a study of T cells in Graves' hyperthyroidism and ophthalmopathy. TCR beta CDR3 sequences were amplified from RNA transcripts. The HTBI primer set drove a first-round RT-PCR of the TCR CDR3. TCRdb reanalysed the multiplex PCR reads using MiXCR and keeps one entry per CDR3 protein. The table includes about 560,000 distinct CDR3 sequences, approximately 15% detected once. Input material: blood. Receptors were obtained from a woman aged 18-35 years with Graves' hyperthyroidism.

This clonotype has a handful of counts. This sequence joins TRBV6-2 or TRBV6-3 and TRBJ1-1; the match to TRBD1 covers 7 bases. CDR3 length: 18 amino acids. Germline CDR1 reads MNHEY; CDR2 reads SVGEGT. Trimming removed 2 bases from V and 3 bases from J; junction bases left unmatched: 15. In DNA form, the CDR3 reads TGTGCCAGCAGTTACCCTACAGGGGAATCCAATCGGTACACTGAAGCTTTCTTT. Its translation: CASSYPTGESNRYTEAFF.

CDR3 amino acids: CASSYLGLYEQYF. Written as DNA, the CDR3 is TGTGCCAGCAGTTACTTGGGGCTCTACGAGCAGTACTTC. The gene calls are TRBV6-6 and TRBJ2-7; D is possibly TRBD1 (5 bases). V was trimmed by 1 base and J by 3 bases, leaving 7 bases between them. CDR3 length equals 13 residues. Germline V gives CDR1 MNHNY, CDR2 SVGAGI (reference sequence).

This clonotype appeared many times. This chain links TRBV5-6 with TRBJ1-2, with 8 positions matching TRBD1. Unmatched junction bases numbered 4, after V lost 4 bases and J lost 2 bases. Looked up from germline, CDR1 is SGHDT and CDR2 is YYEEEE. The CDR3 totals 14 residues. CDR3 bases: TGTGCCAGCAGCGGTGACAGGGGAAACTATGGCTACACCTTC. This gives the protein CASSGDRGNYGYTF. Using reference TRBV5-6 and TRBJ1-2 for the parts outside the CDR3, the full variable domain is DAGVTQSPTHLIKTRGQQVTLRCSPKSGHDTVSWYQQALGQGPQFIFQYYEEEERQRGNFPDRFSGHQFPNYSSELNVNALLLGDSALYLCASSGDRGNYGYTFGSGTRLTVV.

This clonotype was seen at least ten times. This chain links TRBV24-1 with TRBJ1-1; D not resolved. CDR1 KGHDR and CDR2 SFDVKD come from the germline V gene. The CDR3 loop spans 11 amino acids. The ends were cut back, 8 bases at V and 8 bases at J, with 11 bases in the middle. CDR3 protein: CATIQTGEAFF. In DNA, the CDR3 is TGTGCCACCATCCAGACCGGAGAAGCTTTCTTT.

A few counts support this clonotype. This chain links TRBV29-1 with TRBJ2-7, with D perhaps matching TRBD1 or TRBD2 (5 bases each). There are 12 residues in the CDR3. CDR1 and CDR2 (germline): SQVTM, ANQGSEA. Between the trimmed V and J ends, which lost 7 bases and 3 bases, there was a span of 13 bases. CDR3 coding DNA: TGCAGCGCCGGGACCGTAGGCTACGAGCAGTACTTC. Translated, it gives CSAGTVGYEQYF.

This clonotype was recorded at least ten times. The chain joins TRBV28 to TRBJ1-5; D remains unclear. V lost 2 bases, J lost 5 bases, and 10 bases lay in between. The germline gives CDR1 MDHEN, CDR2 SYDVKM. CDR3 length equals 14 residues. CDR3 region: CASSLGPSYQPQHF. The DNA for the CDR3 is TGTGCCAGCAGTTTAGGCCCGTCGTATCAGCCCCAGCATTTT.

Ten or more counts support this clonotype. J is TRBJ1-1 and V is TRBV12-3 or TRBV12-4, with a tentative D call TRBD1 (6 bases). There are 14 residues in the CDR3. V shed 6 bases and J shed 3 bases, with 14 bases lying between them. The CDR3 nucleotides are TGTGCCAGCAGGCACTGGGGGGCGGACACTGAAGCTTTCTTT. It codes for CASRHWGADTEAFF.

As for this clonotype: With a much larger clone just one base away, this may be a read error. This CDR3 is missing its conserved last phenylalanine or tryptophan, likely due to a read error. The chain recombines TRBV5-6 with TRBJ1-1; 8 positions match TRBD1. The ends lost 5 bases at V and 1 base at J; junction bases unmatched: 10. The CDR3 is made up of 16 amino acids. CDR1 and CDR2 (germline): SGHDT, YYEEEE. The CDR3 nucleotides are TGTGCCAGCAGGTTAGCCTGGACAGGGACGAACACTGAAGCTTTCTCT. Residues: CASRLAWTGTNTEAFS.

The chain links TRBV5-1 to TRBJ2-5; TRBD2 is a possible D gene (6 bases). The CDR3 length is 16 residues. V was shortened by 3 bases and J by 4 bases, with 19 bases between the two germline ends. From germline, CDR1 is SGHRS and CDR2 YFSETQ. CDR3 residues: CASSSPLGGRGETQYF. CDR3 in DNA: TGCGCCAGCAGCTCCCCCCTCGGGGGACGAGGAGAGACCCAGTACTTC.

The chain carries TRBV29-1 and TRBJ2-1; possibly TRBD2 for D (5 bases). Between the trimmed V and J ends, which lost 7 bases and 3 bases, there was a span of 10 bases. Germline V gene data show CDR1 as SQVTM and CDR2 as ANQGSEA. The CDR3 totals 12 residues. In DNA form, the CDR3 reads TGCAGCGCGGAGAGGGTCTACAATGAGCAGTTCTTC. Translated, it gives CSAERVYNEQFF.

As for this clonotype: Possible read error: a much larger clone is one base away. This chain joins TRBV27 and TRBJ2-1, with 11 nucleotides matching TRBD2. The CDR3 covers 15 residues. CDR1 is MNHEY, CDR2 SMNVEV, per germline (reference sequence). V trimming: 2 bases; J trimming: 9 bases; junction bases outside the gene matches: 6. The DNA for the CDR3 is TGTGCCAGCAGTTTACGGGGACTAGCGGACAGTGAGCAGTTCTTC. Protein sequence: CASSLRGLADSEQFF.

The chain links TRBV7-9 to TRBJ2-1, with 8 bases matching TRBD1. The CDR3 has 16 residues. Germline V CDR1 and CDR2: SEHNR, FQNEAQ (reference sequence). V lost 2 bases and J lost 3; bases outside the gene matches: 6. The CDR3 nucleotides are TGTGCCAGCAGCTTAATGCGGACAGGGTACTACAATGAGCAGTTCTTC. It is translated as CASSLMRTGYYNEQFF.

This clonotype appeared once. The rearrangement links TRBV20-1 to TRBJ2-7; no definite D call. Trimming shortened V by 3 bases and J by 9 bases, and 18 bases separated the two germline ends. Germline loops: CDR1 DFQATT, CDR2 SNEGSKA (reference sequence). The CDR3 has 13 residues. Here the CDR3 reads CSASVHDRAVQYF. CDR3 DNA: TGCAGTGCTAGTGTCCACGACCGGGCTGTGCAGTACTTC.

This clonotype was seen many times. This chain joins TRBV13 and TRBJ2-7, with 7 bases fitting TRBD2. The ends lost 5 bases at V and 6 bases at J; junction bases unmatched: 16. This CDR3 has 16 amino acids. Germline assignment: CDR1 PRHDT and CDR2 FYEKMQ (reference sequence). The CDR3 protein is CASSPVGGDPPAEQYF. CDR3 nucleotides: TGTGCCAGCAGCCCAGTGGGGGGGGACCCTCCCGCCGAGCAGTACTTC.

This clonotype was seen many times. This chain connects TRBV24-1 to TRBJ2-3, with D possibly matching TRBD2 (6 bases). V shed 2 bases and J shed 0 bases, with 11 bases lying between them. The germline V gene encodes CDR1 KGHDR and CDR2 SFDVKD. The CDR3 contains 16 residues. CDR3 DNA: TGTGCCACCAGTGATTCGGGGGACCCCAGCACAGATACGCAGTATTTT. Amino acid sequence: CATSDSGDPSTDTQYF.

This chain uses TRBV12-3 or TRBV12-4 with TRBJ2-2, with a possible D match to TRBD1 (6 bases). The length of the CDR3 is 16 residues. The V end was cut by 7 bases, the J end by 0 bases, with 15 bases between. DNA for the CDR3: TGTGCCAGCACCCCAGGGGCGTCCGCGAACACCGGGGAGCTGTTTTTT. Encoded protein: CASTPGASANTGELFF.

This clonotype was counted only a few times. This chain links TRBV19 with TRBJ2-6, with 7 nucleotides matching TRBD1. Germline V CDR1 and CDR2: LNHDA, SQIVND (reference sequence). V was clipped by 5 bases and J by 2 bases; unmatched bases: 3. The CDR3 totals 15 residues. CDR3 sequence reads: CASSDREAGANVLTF. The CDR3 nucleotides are TGTGCCAGTAGTGACAGGGAAGCTGGGGCCAACGTCCTGACTTTC.

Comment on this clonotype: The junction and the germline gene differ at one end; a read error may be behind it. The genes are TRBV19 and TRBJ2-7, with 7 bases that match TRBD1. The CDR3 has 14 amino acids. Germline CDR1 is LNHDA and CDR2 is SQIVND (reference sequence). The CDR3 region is CASSVDRATYEQYF. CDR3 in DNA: TGTGCCAGTAGTGTAGACAGGGCGACCTACGAGCAGTACTTC.

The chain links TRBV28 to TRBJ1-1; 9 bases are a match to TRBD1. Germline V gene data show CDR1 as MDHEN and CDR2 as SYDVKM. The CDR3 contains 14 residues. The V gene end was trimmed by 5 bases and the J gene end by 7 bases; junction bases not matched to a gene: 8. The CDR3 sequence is CASSLTGGEGEAFF. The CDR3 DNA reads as TGTGCCAGCAGTCTCACAGGGGGCGAGGGTGAAGCTTTCTTT.

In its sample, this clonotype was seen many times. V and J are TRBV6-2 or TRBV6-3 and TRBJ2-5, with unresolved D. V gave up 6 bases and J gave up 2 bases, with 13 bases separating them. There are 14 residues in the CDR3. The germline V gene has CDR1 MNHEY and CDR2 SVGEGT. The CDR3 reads CASSTQSVQETQYF. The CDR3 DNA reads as TGTGCCAGCAGCACCCAGTCAGTTCAAGAGACCCAGTACTTC.

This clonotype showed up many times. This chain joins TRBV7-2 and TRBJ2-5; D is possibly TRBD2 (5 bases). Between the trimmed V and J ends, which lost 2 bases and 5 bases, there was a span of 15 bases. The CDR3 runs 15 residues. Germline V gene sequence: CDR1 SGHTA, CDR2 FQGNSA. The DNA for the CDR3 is TGTGCCAGCAGCTTAACCCCCCCCGGGATGGAGACCCAGTACTTC. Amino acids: CASSLTPPGMETQYF.

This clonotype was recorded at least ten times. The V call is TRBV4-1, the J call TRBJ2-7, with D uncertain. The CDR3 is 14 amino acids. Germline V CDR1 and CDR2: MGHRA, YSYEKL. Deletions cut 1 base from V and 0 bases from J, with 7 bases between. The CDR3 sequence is CASSQVSSSYEQYF. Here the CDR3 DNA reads TGCGCCAGCAGCCAAGTGTCGAGCTCCTACGAGCAGTACTTC.

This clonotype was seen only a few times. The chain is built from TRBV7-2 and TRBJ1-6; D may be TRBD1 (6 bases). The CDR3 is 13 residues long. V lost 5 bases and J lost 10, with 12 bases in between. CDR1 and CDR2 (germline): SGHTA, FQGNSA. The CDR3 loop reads CASSPEGVSPLHF. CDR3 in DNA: TGTGCCAGCAGCCCCGAGGGGGTGTCACCCCTCCACTTT.